These 28 T cell receptor beta chains came from one sample sequenced in a study of response to subunit inactivated influenza vaccine. Using its own MiXCR run on the RT-PCR reads, TCRdb lists one record per CDR3 protein. The data contain about 780,000 distinct CDR3 sequences, approximately 18% of them singletons. The sample here was PBMCs from blood, taken 5 days after vaccination. The receptors originated from a man in his forties or fifties who received an inactivated influenza vaccine.

The chain is built from TRBV5-1 and TRBJ2-1, with TRBD2 identical over 7 bases. The CDR3 loop spans 15 amino acids. V lost 0 bases and J lost 6; bases outside the gene matches: 6. Germline V gene lookup returns CDR1 SGHRS and CDR2 YFSETQ. CDR3 residues: CASSLVASGFNEQFF. As DNA, the CDR3 is TGCGCCAGCAGCTTGGTGGCTAGCGGTTTCAATGAGCAGTTCTTC.

J is TRBJ2-7 and V is TRBV12-3 or TRBV12-4, with 13 bases matching TRBD2. This CDR3 contains 15 residues. The ends lost 6 bases at V and 5 bases at J; junction bases unmatched: 7. The CDR3 coding sequence is TGTGCCAGCAGAGCGACTAGCGGGAGGCCCCACGAGCAGTACTTC. This gives the protein CASRATSGRPHEQYF.

The gene calls are TRBV6-1 and TRBJ2-3; 10 bases fit TRBD1. Germline V gives CDR1 MNHNS, CDR2 SASEGT. The trim removed 7 bases at V and 2 bases at J, leaving 9 bases unmatched. The CDR3 contains 16 residues. The CDR3 reads CASKGPGQGNTDTQYF. For the CDR3, the DNA is TGTGCCAGCAAAGGCCCGGGACAGGGGAACACAGATACGCAGTATTTT.

The J gene is TRBJ2-2, the V gene TRBV6-2 or TRBV6-3, with TRBD1 as a possible D gene (6 bases). Germline V gives CDR1 MNHEY, CDR2 SVGEGT. This CDR3 is built from 16 residues. V dropped 7 bases and J dropped 1 base, with 16 bases sitting between them. The CDR3 reads CASTQLGGKNTGELFF. The CDR3 bases are TGTGCCAGCACCCAACTTGGGGGCAAGAACACCGGGGAGCTGTTTTTT.

The gene calls are TRBV6-1 and TRBJ1-4, with 7 bases matching TRBD1. V shed 2 bases and J 7 bases; nucleotides not matched to a gene: 1. The CDR3 covers 13 residues. CDR1 and CDR2 (germline): MNHNS, SASEGT. The CDR3 is CASSEQGGEKLFF. CDR3 DNA: TGTGCCAGCAGTGAACAGGGGGGTGAAAAACTGTTTTTT.

The table lists this clonotype with many counts. V and J are TRBV12-3 or TRBV12-4 and TRBJ2-7, with D perhaps matching TRBD1 (6 bases). Trimming left V 6 bases short and J 3 bases short, with 12 bases between. The CDR3 runs to 13 residues. CDR3 DNA sequence: TGTGCCAGCAGCCCCGGACAGATCTACGAGCAGTACTTC. It codes for CASSPGQIYEQYF.

V and J are TRBV10-3 and TRBJ1-1; D ambiguous. The germline V gene encodes CDR1 ENHRY and CDR2 SYGVKD. This CDR3 spans 14 amino acids. V shed 0 bases and J shed 3 bases, with 8 bases lying between them. The CDR3 DNA follows: TGTGCCATCAGTGAGTCGTGGGCCGACACTGAAGCTTTCTTT. Its protein product is CAISESWADTEAFF.

This clonotype was counted many times. In nucleotides, the CDR3 is TGCAGCGTGGGGGACAGGGGGCGCGAGCAGTACTTC. It translates to CSVGDRGREQYF. The rearrangement joins TRBV29-1 to TRBJ2-7; TRBD1 matches 12 bases. Germline CDR1 reads SQVTM; CDR2 reads ANQGSEA. The V segment lost 6 bases and the J segment 6 bases; nucleotides outside the gene matches: 3. The CDR3 runs 12 residues.

The chain links TRBV29-1 to TRBJ2-5; D ambiguous. The germline V gene encodes CDR1 SQVTM and CDR2 ANQGSEA. CDR3 length: 12 amino acids. Trimming removed 5 bases at V and 4 bases at J, with 11 bases between. CDR3 sequence reads: CSVNTAPETQYF. CDR3 nucleotides: TGCAGCGTTAACACGGCACCAGAGACCCAGTACTTC.

This clonotype occurred once. The V gene is TRBV11-2, the J gene TRBJ2-7; the D is unclear. The CDR3 runs to 15 residues. Germline V CDR1 and CDR2: SGHAT, FQNNGV. V lost 4 bases to trimming and J lost 2 bases, with 15 bases between them. The CDR3 region has the DNA TGTGCCAGCAGCTCCCAAATTAGGTTCCCCTACGAGCAGTACTTC. Translating gives CASSSQIRFPYEQYF.

This clonotype turned up a few times. The chain joins TRBV6-2 or TRBV6-3 to TRBJ2-3; D is undetermined. With 4 bases removed from V and 6 bases from J, the gap between germline ends came to 8 bases. Germline CDR1 is MNHEY and CDR2 is SVGEGT. The CDR3 runs 12 residues. The CDR3 is CASSLFWDTQYF. CDR3 DNA: TGTGCCAGCAGTTTATTTTGGGATACGCAGTATTTT.

V is TRBV7-9 and J is TRBJ2-6; D is undetermined. The CDR3 has 12 amino acids. Germline V CDR1 and CDR2: SEHNR, FQNEAQ (reference sequence). V was clipped by 11 bases and J by 2 bases, with 7 bases between them. CDR3 residues: CAAEAGANVLTF. The CDR3 nucleotides are TGTGCCGCTGAGGCTGGGGCCAACGTCCTGACTTTC.

This clonotype has more than one count but fewer than ten. The chain employs TRBV20-1 and TRBJ2-1; maybe TRBD1 (6 bases). The CDR3 loop spans 13 amino acids. The germline gives CDR1 DFQATT, CDR2 SNEGSKA (reference sequence). V was pared by 3 bases and J by 7 bases, with 13 bases between. CDR3 coding DNA: TGCAGTGCTAGCAGGGGTGGGTGGAATGAGCAGTTCTTC. Residues: CSASRGGWNEQFF.

This clonotype was counted between two and nine times. Here the CDR3 omits its conserved ending phenylalanine or tryptophan, so a read error is the likely source. The chain uses TRBV9 and TRBJ2-2; the D gene is possibly TRBD2 (6 bases). In germline, CDR1 is SGDLS, CDR2 YYNGEE. The CDR3 is 14 residues long. Between the trimmed V and J ends, which lost 0 bases and 6 bases, there was a span of 9 bases. The DNA of the CDR3 is TGTGCCAGCAGCGTAGAGCCGGGGGCCGGGGAGCTGTTTTGT. Its translation: CASSVEPGAGELFC.

This clonotype occurred many times. The V call is TRBV4-2, the J call TRBJ2-1, with D possibly TRBD1 on 5 matching bases. Between the trimmed V and J ends, which lost 3 bases and 7 bases, there was a span of 19 bases. CDR1 is LGHNA and CDR2 is YNFKEQ in the germline V gene. There are 16 residues in the CDR3. CDR3 DNA: TGTGCCAGCAGCCAGGAAGTTCGATCCAGGGTTAATGAGCAGTTCTTC. Its protein is CASSQEVRSRVNEQFF.

Many counts were recorded for this clonotype. The rearrangement joins TRBV29-1 to TRBJ2-3; unclear D gene. V lost 3 bases and J lost 4, with 8 bases in between. The germline V gene has CDR1 SQVTM and CDR2 ANQGSEA. The length of the CDR3 is 12 residues. As DNA, the CDR3 is TGCAGCGTTGAGCCGTCGGCAGATACGCAGTATTTT. It codes for CSVEPSADTQYF.

The rearrangement joins TRBV29-1 to TRBJ2-3; TRBD1 is a possible D gene (6 bases). The CDR3 is 13 amino acids. Trimming took off 6 bases at V and 6 bases at J, with 16 bases between the two ends. Germline V gene sequence: CDR1 SQVTM, CDR2 ANQGSEA. The DNA of the CDR3 is TGCAGCGTCACCGTGTGGGACACGGATACGCAGTATTTT. The encoded protein is CSVTVWDTDTQYF.

This clonotype was detected many times. This rearrangement joins TRBV5-1 to TRBJ1-2; D might be TRBD1 (6 bases). CDR1 SGHRS and CDR2 YFSETQ come from the germline V gene. V gave up 4 bases and J gave up 6 bases, with 7 bases separating them. The CDR3 covers 11 residues. CDR3 DNA: TGCGCCAGCAGCAACAGGGATGGCTACACCTTC. Translation: CASSNRDGYTF.

V usage is TRBV18 and J usage is TRBJ2-1, with a possible D match to TRBD2 (5 bases). V lost 2 bases and J 1 base, leaving 12 bases between the germline ends. Germline CDR1 is KGHSH and CDR2 is LQKENI. The CDR3 is 16 residues long. CDR3 coding DNA: TGTGCCAGCTCACCAGAGGCGGGCGTTTCCTACAATGAGCAGTTCTTC. This gives the protein CASSPEAGVSYNEQFF.

This chain connects TRBV12-3 or TRBV12-4 to TRBJ2-7, with D perhaps being TRBD1 or TRBD2 (6 bases each). The ends were cut back, 6 bases at V and 3 bases at J, with 15 bases in the middle. The CDR3 is 14 residues long. CDR3 coding DNA: TGTGCCAGCAGGAAAGAGGGGGGAATCTACGAGCAGTACTTC. It specifies CASRKEGGIYEQYF.

The genes are TRBV19 and TRBJ2-7; 8 positions agree with TRBD2. After removal of 0 bases from V and 2 bases from J, the junction contained 3 bases not matched to a gene. The CDR3 has 15 amino acids. CDR1 is LNHDA and CDR2 is SQIVND in the germline V gene (reference sequence). The chain's CDR3 is CASSIDSGKTYEQYF. The CDR3 bases are TGTGCCAGTAGTATAGATAGCGGGAAGACCTACGAGCAGTACTTC.

This clonotype was found once. This rearrangement joins TRBV6-2 or TRBV6-3 to TRBJ1-6; 11 bases fit TRBD1. With 7 bases clipped from V and 9 bases from J, the junction kept 5 bases outside the gene matches. This CDR3 has 14 residues. Per germline, CDR1 MNHEY and CDR2 SVGEGT. DNA for the CDR3: TGTGCCAGCACCCCGGACAGGGGGCCTTCACCCCTCCACTTT. It yields the protein CASTPDRGPSPLHF.

This clonotype was counted between two and nine times. The V and J genes are TRBV6-2 or TRBV6-3 and TRBJ2-7; possibly TRBD2 for D (5 bases). The germline V and J ends were trimmed by 2 bases and 4 bases, with 9 bases remaining between them. This CDR3 spans 13 amino acids. The germline CDR1 and CDR2 sequences are MNHEY and SVGEGT. CDR3 nucleotide sequence: TGTGCCAGCAGTTACCTGTGGACTTACGAGCAGTACTTC. Translation gives CASSYLWTYEQYF.

V gene TRBV29-1 combines with J gene TRBJ2-7; D gene unclear. There are 10 residues in the CDR3. Looked up from germline, CDR1 is SQVTM and CDR2 is ANQGSEA. Trimming removed 4 bases at V and 5 bases at J, with 6 bases between. The CDR3 coding sequence is TGCAGCGTTGCTGGGGACGAGCAGTACTTC. It translates to CSVAGDEQYF.

This clonotype was counted at least ten times. This chain connects TRBV29-1 to TRBJ2-7; perhaps D is TRBD1 or TRBD2 (5 bases each). The germline V and J ends were trimmed by 6 bases and 3 bases, with 15 bases remaining between them. From germline, CDR1 is SQVTM and CDR2 ANQGSEA. The CDR3 has 13 residues. Here the CDR3 reads CSVRTLRGYEQYF. In nucleotides, the CDR3 is TGCAGCGTACGGACTCTTAGGGGCTACGAGCAGTACTTC.

V usage is TRBV7-2 and J usage is TRBJ2-7; TRBD1 agrees at 7 bases. Trimming at V came to 1 base and at J to 3 bases, leaving 6 bases not matched to a gene. The germline V gene has CDR1 SGHTA and CDR2 FQGNSA. The CDR3 is 15 amino acids. The chain's CDR3 is CASSLEGTDYYEQYF. The CDR3 DNA reads TGTGCCAGCAGCTTAGAAGGGACAGATTACTACGAGCAGTACTTC.

The table lists this clonotype with many counts. The rearrangement uses TRBV20-1 and TRBJ2-2, with 7 bases matching TRBD2. The CDR3 is 15 amino acids. Trimming cost V 2 bases and J 5 bases; bases outside gene matches: 8. Germline CDR1 and CDR2: DFQATT and SNEGSKA (reference sequence). The CDR3 DNA reads TGCAGTGCTAGACGTCCTAGCGGACCGACCGGGGAGCTGTTTTTT. Translating it yields CSARRPSGPTGELFF.

In this sample, this clonotype turned up a few times. The chain recombines TRBV2 with TRBJ2-1; TRBD2 matches at 13 bases. Unmatched junction bases numbered 13, after V lost 2 bases and J lost 3 bases. The CDR3 has 20 amino acids. Germline lookup yields CDR1 SNHLY and CDR2 FYNNEI. The CDR3 DNA is TGTGCCAGCAGTGAACCCCTGATTGGACTAGCGGGAGCCCTCTACAATGAGCAGTTCTTC. Translated, it gives CASSEPLIGLAGALYNEQFF.